One and the same sample provided the 11 T cell receptor beta chains below, sequenced in a study of vaccination and CD4 T cells after COVID-19. These receptors have no known antigen. The treatment here: roughly 10-day PBMC culture with coronavirus spike peptide pools or control peptides (ViraFEST assay). Once obtained from cultured CD4+ T cells, the DNA was sequenced using the Oncomine TCR Beta short-read assay. TCRdb re-called the PCR reads with MiXCR, one entry per CDR3 protein. The sample comprises 15,000 or so distinct CDR3 sequences, approximately 79% of which are singletons, and roughly 19% rests with the top ten. Sequencing was carried out using CD4+ T cells from blood, cultured in vitro. All receptors derive from a human donor who had recovered from COVID-19.

The J gene is TRBJ2-5, the V gene TRBV2; TRBD2 agrees at 7 bases. The CDR3 is 15 residues long. CDR1 SNHLY and CDR2 FYNNEI come from the germline V gene. V lost 2 bases to trimming and J lost 5 bases; unmatched junction nucleotides: 8. The CDR3 is CASSEMAAGGETQYF. DNA for the CDR3: TGTGCCAGCAGTGAAATGGCAGCCGGGGGGGAGACCCAGTACTTC.

This rearrangement joins TRBV27 to TRBJ1-5; 9 nucleotides align to TRBD1. Germline loops: CDR1 MNHEY, CDR2 SMNVEV (reference sequence). The CDR3 extends over 15 amino acids. V trimming: 6 bases; J trimming: 4 bases; junction bases outside the gene matches: 7. This CDR3 reads CASSRGQGPNQPQHF. The CDR3 bases are TGTGCCAGCAGCCGAGGACAGGGGCCAAATCAGCCCCAGCATTTT.

The chain employs TRBV7-3 and TRBJ1-1; D may be TRBD1 (6 bases). This CDR3 is built from 13 residues. With 1 base removed from V and 4 bases from J, the gap between germline ends came to 7 bases. CDR1 and CDR2 from the germline V gene are SGHTA and FQGTGA. The CDR3 is CASSLKGGTEAFF. CDR3 coding DNA: TGTGCCAGCAGCTTAAAGGGGGGCACTGAAGCTTTCTTT.

The chain combines TRBV24-1 with TRBJ2-3, with TRBD1 matching over 7 bases. This CDR3 is built from 12 residues. V lost 9 bases, J lost 1 base, and 0 bases stayed unmatched. Germline lookup yields CDR1 KGHDR and CDR2 SFDVKD. CDR3 residues: CATGQGTDTQYF. The CDR3, as DNA: TGTGCCACCGGACAGGGCACAGATACGCAGTATTTT.

The J gene is TRBJ1-1, the V gene TRBV5-1; D call uncertain. This CDR3 contains 14 residues. The V and J ends lost 0 bases and 1 base respectively, with 7 bases between them. CDR1 is SGHRS, CDR2 YFSETQ, per germline. The CDR3 protein is CASSLDSTNTEAFF. Written as DNA, the CDR3 is TGCGCCAGCAGCTTGGATTCCACGAACACTGAAGCTTTCTTT.

The chain links TRBV20-1 to TRBJ2-2, with D perhaps being TRBD1 or TRBD2 (6 bases each). The CDR3 extends over 13 amino acids. Looked up from germline, CDR1 is DFQATT and CDR2 is SNEGSKA (reference sequence). V was clipped by 6 bases and J by 5 bases, with 13 bases between them. This CDR3 reads CSAPRGLTGELFF. The CDR3 DNA sequence: TGCAGTGCCCCACGGGGGCTTACCGGGGAGCTGTTTTTT.

The chain employs TRBV3-1 and TRBJ2-7, with 7 positions matching TRBD2. There are 14 residues in the CDR3. In germline, CDR1 is LGHDT, CDR2 YNNKEL (reference sequence). V was clipped by 1 base and J by 1 base; unmatched bases: 1. In DNA form, the CDR3 reads TGTGCCAGCAGCCAAGGAGCGGGGTCCTACGAGCAGTACTTC. Protein sequence: CASSQGAGSYEQYF.

The V gene is TRBV6-1, the J gene TRBJ2-5; TRBD1 matches at 7 bases. The CDR3 runs 12 residues. From germline, CDR1 is MNHNS and CDR2 SASEGT. With 6 bases clipped from V and 3 bases from J, the junction kept 1 base outside the gene matches. The CDR3 DNA reads TGTGCCAGCAGGACAGGGAAAGAGACCCAGTACTTC. Translation: CASRTGKETQYF.

The genes are TRBV5-1 and TRBJ2-4, with D perhaps matching TRBD2 (5 bases). In germline, CDR1 is SGHRS, CDR2 YFSETQ. The V end was cut by 5 bases, the J end by 9 bases, with 15 bases between. The CDR3 loop spans 13 amino acids. CDR3 DNA: TGCGCCAGCAGTCGGGCAGAGGCGGGCATTCAGTACTTC. It specifies CASSRAEAGIQYF.

The CDR3 DNA reads as TGTGCCAGCAGTGAAAGGTCCTCCTATGGCTACACCTTC. Its translation: CASSERSSYGYTF. The V and J genes are TRBV25-1 and TRBJ1-2; the D is unclear. V was shortened by 2 bases and J by 4 bases, with 8 bases between the two germline ends. The CDR3 has 13 amino acids. The germline V gene has CDR1 MGHDK and CDR2 SYGVNS.

The chain couples TRBV19 to TRBJ2-7; perhaps TRBD2 as D (6 bases). In germline, CDR1 is LNHDA, CDR2 SQIVND (reference sequence). The CDR3 covers 12 residues. Trimming stripped 4 bases from V and 7 bases from J, with 11 bases between. As DNA, the CDR3 is TGTGCCAGTAGTACCCGCCGGGAGGAGCAGTACTTC. Translated, it gives CASSTRREEQYF.